The clone carrying this T cell receptor beta chain turned up a few times. The antigen remains unidentified. These data originate in a study of CD8 T cells in ankylosing spondylitis. V shed 2 bases and J shed 4 bases, with 12 bases lying between them. CDR3 length: 14 residues. Germline V CDR1 and CDR2: SQVTM, ANQGSEA. Study-wide results and limits: Several highly homologous variants made up a TCR beta motif that seemed to typify ankylosing spondylitis blood.

TCRdb recomputed calls from the 5' RACE reads with MiXCR, one row per CDR3 protein. The sample includes fewer than 500,000 distinct CDR3 sequences, 25% to 30% of them seen just once. Source material: blood, either unsorted or a sorted T cell fraction (not recorded which). J is TRBJ2-1 and V is TRBV29-1; D may be TRBD1 (7 bases). The receptor was isolated from a male donor with ankylosing spondylitis. CDR3 nucleotide sequence: TGCAGCGTTGAACAGGGGGGTAGATACAATGAGCAGTTCTTC. As protein: CSVEQGGRYNEQFF.